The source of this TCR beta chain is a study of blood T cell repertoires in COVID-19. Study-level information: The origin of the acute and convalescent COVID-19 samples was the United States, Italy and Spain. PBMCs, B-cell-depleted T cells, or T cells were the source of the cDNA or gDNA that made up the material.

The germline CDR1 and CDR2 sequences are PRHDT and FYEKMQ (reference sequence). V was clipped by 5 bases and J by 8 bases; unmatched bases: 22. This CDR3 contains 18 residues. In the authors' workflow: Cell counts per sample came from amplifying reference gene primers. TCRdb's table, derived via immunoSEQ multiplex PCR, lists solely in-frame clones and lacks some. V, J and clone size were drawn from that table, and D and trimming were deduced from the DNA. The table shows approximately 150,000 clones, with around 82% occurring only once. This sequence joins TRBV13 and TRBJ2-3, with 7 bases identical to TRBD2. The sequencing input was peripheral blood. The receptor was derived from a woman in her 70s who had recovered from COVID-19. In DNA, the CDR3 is TGTGCCAGCAGCCCCCCCGGTGGATGGGGCCACTCGGGGGGTACGCAGTATTTT. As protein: CASSPPGGWGHSGGTQYF.